This TCR beta chain is from a study of OX40 agonist ivuxolimab in advanced cancers. Study as a whole: Dose-escalation patients had hepatocellular carcinoma, melanoma, renal cell or head and neck cancer. Patients with prior anti-PD-1, anti-PD-L1 or anti-CTLA-4 therapy were eligible; about 40% had some.

This clone was observed a handful of times. Its target is unknown. Here immunoSEQ multiplex PCR was the method, and the copy in TCRdb shows in-frame clones only, minus some. The sample holds 25,000 to 30,000 clones, about four fifths seen once. Study-wide points: Averaging showed that CD8+ T cells had more expanded clones than CD4+ did. Dose levels from 0.1 to 3.0 mg/kg saw CD4+ and CD8+ blood T cells expand clonally by week 6.

V was cut by 2 bases and J by 5 bases, with 14 bases left in between. This CDR3 region has 15 residues. Germline assignment: CDR1 SGDLS and CDR2 YYNGEE. This chain joins TRBV9 and TRBJ1-5; possible D gene TRBD1, 6 bases. The starting material was CD4+ or CD8+ T cells sorted from blood, obtained in a trial of the OX40 agonist ivuxolimab. This clonotype was obtained from an adult with an advanced solid tumor such as melanoma, head and neck, liver or kidney cancer. CDR3 sequence (DNA): TGTGCCAGCAGCGTTATGGGGGCTCCAGATCAGCCCCAGCATTTT. Its protein is CASSVMGAPDQPQHF.